These 21 T cell receptor beta chains originate from one sample sequenced in a study of CD8 T cells in Susac syndrome. Random hexamers were used to reverse transcribe roughly 0.45 to 1 ug of RNA. TCRdb itself ran the immunoSEQ multiplex PCR reads through MiXCR, one entry per CDR3 protein. This sample has some 300,000 distinct CDR3 sequences, with 89% found just once. The sequencing sample was made of CD8+ T cells from PBMCs. Every receptor here comes from a human donor with multiple sclerosis.

The gene calls are TRBV29-1 and TRBJ1-1; D remains unclear. V lost 6 bases, J lost 3 bases, and 14 bases lay in between. Per the germline V gene, CDR1 is SQVTM and CDR2 is ANQGSEA. This CDR3 comprises 13 residues. This chain's CDR3 is CSVRRGRDTEAFF. The CDR3 region has the DNA TGCAGCGTCCGCCGGGGTAGGGACACTGAAGCTTTCTTT.

The V and J genes are TRBV20-1 and TRBJ2-6; TRBD1 might be the D (6 bases). V gave up 3 bases and J gave up 2 bases, with 8 bases separating them. Germline lookup yields CDR1 DFQATT and CDR2 SNEGSKA (reference sequence). The CDR3 length is 14 residues. The CDR3 DNA reads TGCAGTGCTAGTCAGGGGACTGGGGCCAACGTCCTGACTTTC. Amino acid sequence: CSASQGTGANVLTF.

V and J are TRBV10-3 and TRBJ2-7; 9 bases match TRBD2. V shed 6 bases, J shed 5 bases, and the junction held 8 bases outside the gene matches. The germline gives CDR1 ENHRY, CDR2 SYGVKD. The CDR3 spans 14 residues. The CDR3 nucleotides read TGTGCCATCAGGGACGCGGGAGGGCCGAACGAGCAGTACTTC. Translated, it gives CAIRDAGGPNEQYF.

J is TRBJ1-1 and V is TRBV19, with 8 bases matching TRBD1. Trimming took 7 bases from V and 0 from J; bases not matched to a gene: 10. Germline V gives CDR1 LNHDA, CDR2 SQIVND (reference sequence). CDR3 length: 16 residues. The DNA of the CDR3 is TGTGCCAGTACCACCTTGGGGACAGGCATGAACACTGAAGCTTTCTTT. Translated: CASTTLGTGMNTEAFF.

The chain carries TRBV25-1 and TRBJ2-5; the D gene is possibly TRBD1 (5 bases). The V end lost 7 bases, the J end lost 5 bases, and 17 bases lay between the germline ends. CDR1 and CDR2 (germline): MGHDK, SYGVNS. The CDR3 runs to 14 residues. DNA for the CDR3: TGTGCCAGCAAAGGACACCTAGGGTGGGAGACCCAGTACTTC. Its protein product is CASKGHLGWETQYF.

This chain uses TRBV4-3 with TRBJ2-2; D is unclear. The CDR3 has 15 amino acids. The ends were cut back, 1 base at V and 0 bases at J, with 6 bases in the middle. Germline V gene sequence: CDR1 LGHNA, CDR2 YSLEER. CDR3 loop: CASSQGVSNTGELFF. CDR3 DNA: TGCGCCAGCAGCCAAGGGGTTTCGAACACCGGGGAGCTGTTTTTT.

The chain combines TRBV5-1 with TRBJ2-2; D gene uncertain. Germline V gene sequence: CDR1 SGHRS, CDR2 YFSETQ. The CDR3 runs 13 residues. V was shortened by 5 bases and J by 1 base, with 6 bases between the two germline ends. The chain's CDR3 is CASRAGNTGELFF. The CDR3 DNA reads TGCGCCAGCAGGGCAGGGAACACCGGGGAGCTGTTTTTT.

This clonotype was seen a single time. The V gene is TRBV20-1, the J gene TRBJ2-4; 7 nucleotides align to TRBD1. The V and J ends lost 5 bases and 3 bases, in that order; junction bases with no gene match: 10. Germline values: CDR1 DFQATT, CDR2 SNEGSKA (reference sequence). The CDR3 runs 15 residues. CDR3 amino acids: CSARNGDRDKNIQYF. The CDR3 DNA sequence: TGCAGTGCTCGTAACGGGGACAGAGACAAAAACATTCAGTACTTC.

The DNA of the CDR3 is TGTGCCAGCAGTTACAAAGGACAGGGAAAGAACACTGAAGCTTTCTTT. As protein: CASSYKGQGKNTEAFF. V and J are TRBV27 and TRBJ1-1, with 8 nucleotides matching TRBD1. This CDR3 is built from 16 residues. Trimming cost V 4 bases and J 1 base; bases outside gene matches: 8. From germline, CDR1 is MNHEY and CDR2 SMNVEV (reference sequence).

The genes are TRBV6-5 and TRBJ1-1, with D possibly TRBD1 on 6 matching bases. Trimming took off 4 bases at V and 5 bases at J, with 8 bases between the two ends. This CDR3 is 12 amino acids long. The germline V gene has CDR1 MNHEY and CDR2 SVGAGI. The CDR3 DNA reads as TGTGCCAGCAGTTCAGGGGAGACTGAAGCTTTCTTT. Protein sequence: CASSSGETEAFF.

The CDR3 is CASSHNGIGYTF. The CDR3, as DNA: TGTGCCAGCAGCCATAACGGCATTGGCTACACCTTC. V is TRBV14 and J is TRBJ1-2; D gene uncertain. CDR3 length: 12 amino acids. CDR1 is SGHDN and CDR2 is FVKESK in the germline V gene. The ends were cut back, 3 bases at V and 7 bases at J, with 9 bases in the middle.

This chain joins TRBV24-1 and TRBJ2-7; the D gene is possibly TRBD1 (5 bases). The CDR3 is 14 residues long. Germline CDR1 KGHDR, CDR2 SFDVKD. V was clipped by 8 bases and J by 5 bases, with 18 bases between them. CDR3 sequence reads: CATKVAGWKDEQYF. The CDR3 DNA follows: TGTGCCACCAAGGTGGCAGGGTGGAAGGACGAGCAGTACTTC.

This rearrangement joins TRBV30 to TRBJ2-5, with D perhaps TRBD2 (6 bases). V lost 4 bases, J lost 5 bases, and 14 bases lay in between. CDR1 is GTSNPN and CDR2 is SVGIG in the germline V gene (reference sequence). There are 13 residues in the CDR3. The CDR3 spells CAWMSEGLETQYF. CDR3 coding DNA: TGTGCCTGGATGTCGGAGGGGCTGGAGACCCAGTACTTC.

The chain couples TRBV30 to TRBJ1-1; 7 bases line up with TRBD1. This CDR3 comprises 12 residues. The J segment lost 8 bases and the V segment lost 7 bases, leaving 10 bases of the junction unmatched. The germline V gene has CDR1 GTSNPN and CDR2 SVGIG (reference sequence). The chain's CDR3 is CAYRQGSLEAFF. For the CDR3, the DNA is TGTGCCTACAGACAGGGAAGTCTAGAAGCTTTCTTT.

This clonotype was counted a single time. The chain links TRBV12-3 or TRBV12-4 to TRBJ2-7; 7 bases are a match to TRBD2. CDR3 length: 14 residues. V was clipped by 3 bases and J by 9 bases; unmatched bases: 11. CDR3 loop: CASSFSGGLLGQYF. The DNA of the CDR3 is TGTGCCAGCAGTTTTTCGGGGGGTCTCCTCGGGCAGTACTTC.

The chain links TRBV20-1 to TRBJ2-7; D is perhaps TRBD2 (5 bases). The V gene lost 7 bases and the J gene lost 3 bases, with 10 bases spanning the gap. Germline V lookup: CDR1 DFQATT, CDR2 SNEGSKA (reference sequence). This CDR3 spans 11 amino acids. In DNA, the CDR3 is TGCAGTGTCGCGGGCCTCTACGAGCAGTACTTC. Translation gives CSVAGLYEQYF.

The chain couples TRBV10-3 to TRBJ2-7, with 9 bases matching TRBD2. Trimming removed 4 bases from V and 3 bases from J; junction bases left unmatched: 7. The CDR3 runs 15 residues. CDR1 and CDR2 from the germline V gene are ENHRY and SYGVKD. This CDR3 reads CAISGGTSQGYEQYF. The CDR3 nucleotides are TGTGCCATCAGTGGGGGGACTAGCCAAGGCTACGAGCAGTACTTC.

The J gene is TRBJ2-7, the V gene TRBV13; 10 positions match TRBD1. V trimming: 3 bases; J trimming: 6 bases; junction bases outside the gene matches: 14. Per the germline V gene, CDR1 is PRHDT and CDR2 is FYEKMQ (reference sequence). CDR3 length: 17 residues. The chain's CDR3 is CASSLHFTGTGAFEQYF. Written as DNA, the CDR3 is TGTGCCAGCAGCTTGCATTTTACGGGGACAGGGGCTTTCGAGCAGTACTTC.

A few counts support this clonotype. The CDR3 sequence is CASSEATAEAFF. CDR3 nucleotides: TGTGCCAGCAGTGAAGCGACAGCTGAAGCTTTCTTT. The rearrangement uses TRBV25-1 and TRBJ1-1; tentative D call: TRBD1 (5 bases). Germline CDR1 and CDR2: MGHDK and SYGVNS. This CDR3 region has 12 residues. V was clipped by 2 bases and J by 6 bases, with 7 bases between them.

The J gene is TRBJ2-3, the V gene TRBV2; 8 bases line up with TRBD1. V lost 3 bases and J lost 3; bases outside the gene matches: 5. Germline CDR1 SNHLY, CDR2 FYNNEI. The CDR3 totals 15 residues. CDR3 sequence: CASSDGGQATDTQYF. CDR3 nucleotide sequence: TGTGCCAGCAGTGATGGGGGACAGGCTACAGATACGCAGTATTTT.

The table lists this clonotype with a count of one. The J gene is TRBJ2-5, the V gene TRBV6-2 or TRBV6-3; D is perhaps TRBD2 (5 bases). Trimming left V 6 bases short and J 5 bases short, with 22 bases between. The germline gives CDR1 MNHEY, CDR2 SVGEGT. This CDR3 has 16 residues. The CDR3 protein is CASSPLGSGNGETQYF. The CDR3 DNA follows: TGTGCCAGCAGCCCGCTCGGTTCGGGGAACGGGGAGACCCAGTACTTC.